The 26 T cell receptor beta chains below all came from one sample that was sequenced in a study of control samples from healthy donors and cancer patients. Only in-frame clones appear in the TCRdb table, and some are missing; sequencing was by immunoSEQ multiplex PCR. The sample holds about 120,000 clones, 93% seen once. Sequencing was performed on blood. The receptors shown here come from a man between 25 and 39 years old in good health.

V and J are TRBV5-1 and TRBJ2-1, with TRBD2 matching over 11 bases. Germline assignment: CDR1 SGHRS and CDR2 YFSETQ. The junction had 8 bases not matched to a gene; V was cut back by 6 bases and J by 9 bases. This CDR3 contains 14 residues. The CDR3 here is CASTETSGVGEQFF. Here the CDR3 DNA reads TGCGCCAGCACTGAGACTAGCGGGGTCGGTGAGCAGTTCTTC.

The chain links TRBV6-5 to TRBJ1-5, with TRBD1 identical over 7 bases. Germline V gene sequence: CDR1 MNHEY, CDR2 SVGAGI. CDR3 length: 15 amino acids. Germline trimming cut 8 bases from V and 6 bases from J; bases unmatched to any gene: 13. The CDR3, as DNA: TGTGCCAGCCTATTCGGGACAGATGGGACTCAGCCCCAGCATTTT. It is translated as CASLFGTDGTQPQHF.

This chain connects TRBV18 to TRBJ1-5; the match to TRBD1 covers 9 bases. This CDR3 spans 16 amino acids. Germline CDR1 and CDR2: KGHSH and LQKENI. V shed 3 bases, J shed 6 bases, and the junction held 9 bases outside the gene matches. This chain's CDR3 is CASSPQDRGTGQPQHF. The CDR3 DNA sequence: TGTGCCAGCTCACCTCAAGACAGGGGGACCGGTCAGCCCCAGCATTTT.

The chain carries TRBV19 and TRBJ2-3, with a weak D call TRBD1 (6 bases). V lost 7 bases and J 2 bases, leaving 13 bases between the germline ends. There are 14 residues in the CDR3. The V gene's germline CDR1 is LNHDA and CDR2 SQIVND (reference sequence). The CDR3 nucleotides are TGTGCCAGTAATCGGGGACACAACACAGATACGCAGTATTTT. This translates into CASNRGHNTDTQYF.

The rearrangement joins TRBV27 to TRBJ1-1; a weak D match, TRBD1 (5 bases). The CDR3 is made up of 11 amino acids. Per germline, CDR1 MNHEY and CDR2 SMNVEV (reference sequence). Trimming took off 10 bases at V and 4 bases at J, with 10 bases between the two ends. The CDR3 sequence: CATLRATEAFF. The CDR3 DNA reads as TGTGCCACTCTCAGGGCCACTGAAGCTTTCTTT.

This clone has a single count. The rearrangement uses TRBV6-6 and TRBJ1-1, with D perhaps TRBD1 (6 bases). Germline V gene lookup returns CDR1 MNHNY and CDR2 SVGAGI (reference sequence). The V gene lost 4 bases and the J gene lost 1 base, with 10 bases spanning the gap. This CDR3 has 14 residues. As DNA, the CDR3 is TGTGCCAGCAGTTCGACAGGAGGGAACACTGAAGCTTTCTTT. Protein: CASSSTGGNTEAFF.

The chain joins TRBV10-3 to TRBJ1-2, with TRBD1 matching 10 bases. CDR1 ENHRY and CDR2 SYGVKD come from the germline V gene. The CDR3 has 15 residues. The V and J ends lost 6 bases and 6 bases, in that order; junction bases with no gene match: 10. The CDR3 nucleotides read TGTGCCATCAGGACAGGGGGCGTAAAGGAGGATGGCTACACCTTC. Its translation is CAIRTGGVKEDGYTF.

The chain employs TRBV5-6 and TRBJ2-2; D call uncertain. CDR3 length: 14 residues. Germline CDR1 is SGHDT and CDR2 is YYEEEE. Trimming cost V 1 base and J 10 bases, with 14 bases left between them. The CDR3 DNA follows: TGTGCCAGCAGCTTGAGGTTTCTAAGGCCGGAGCTGTTTTTT. This gives the protein CASSLRFLRPELFF.

The chain uses TRBV15 and TRBJ2-5; perhaps TRBD1 as D (6 bases). The germline V gene encodes CDR1 LNHNV and CDR2 YYDKDF (reference sequence). V was pared by 2 bases and J by 4 bases, with 14 bases between. This CDR3 spans 15 amino acids. The CDR3 here is CATSRTQGLRETQYF. CDR3 coding DNA: TGTGCCACCAGCAGAACACAGGGTCTCCGAGAGACCCAGTACTTC.

The chain carries TRBV25-1 and TRBJ1-2, with D possibly matching TRBD1 (5 bases). V lost 6 bases to trimming and J lost 8 bases, with 13 bases between them. The CDR3 is 12 amino acids. Germline V CDR1 and CDR2: MGHDK, SYGVNS. The CDR3 DNA reads as TGTGCCAGCAGGGGGCCCGCAGGAGGCTACACCTTC. This translates into CASRGPAGGYTF.

The chain has TRBV19 and TRBJ1-2; 8 bases agree with TRBD1. V lost 4 bases to trimming and J lost 4 bases; unmatched junction nucleotides: 11. Germline lookup yields CDR1 LNHDA and CDR2 SQIVND (reference sequence). CDR3 length equals 16 residues. CDR3 sequence: CASSTPGGSPLYGYTF. The CDR3 region has the DNA TGTGCCAGTAGTACCCCAGGGGGCTCCCCCCTCTATGGCTACACCTTC.

This clone was observed once. This rearrangement joins TRBV7-2 to TRBJ2-7, with D perhaps matching TRBD2 (7 bases). CDR1 SGHTA and CDR2 FQGNSA come from the germline V gene. The germline V and J ends were trimmed by 2 bases and 0 bases, with 11 bases remaining between them. The CDR3 has 15 residues. The CDR3 loop reads CASSLRRGPSYEQYV. CDR3 nucleotide sequence: TGTGCCAGCAGCTTAAGGCGGGGGCCCTCCTACGAGCAGTACGTC.

This chain links TRBV27 with TRBJ2-7; D remains ambiguous. V dropped 4 bases and J dropped 6 bases, with 10 bases sitting between them. Germline V gene lookup returns CDR1 MNHEY and CDR2 SMNVEV (reference sequence). The CDR3 sequence is 12 residues long. CDR3 in DNA: TGTGCCAGCAGTTCCCAGAACGGCGAGCAGTACTTC. It translates to CASSSQNGEQYF.

This sequence joins TRBV5-1 and TRBJ2-7; 8 nucleotides agree with TRBD1. CDR3 length: 15 amino acids. V shed 0 bases and J 5 bases; nucleotides not matched to a gene: 7. Germline V gives CDR1 SGHRS, CDR2 YFSETQ. This CDR3 reads CASSLVDRASNEQYF. The CDR3, as DNA: TGCGCCAGCAGCTTGGTGGACAGGGCGTCAAACGAGCAGTACTTC.

The CDR3 region is CASSYRQGGYTF. The DNA of the CDR3 is TGTGCCAGCAGTTACCGACAGGGTGGCTACACCTTC. The chain recombines TRBV6-5 with TRBJ1-2; 7 bases are a match to TRBD1. The CDR3 is 12 amino acids. The V segment lost 2 bases and the J segment 7 bases; nucleotides outside the gene matches: 1. CDR1 MNHEY and CDR2 SVGAGI come from the germline V gene.

V and J are TRBV6-5 and TRBJ1-2; tentatively, D is TRBD1 (6 bases). The CDR3 loop spans 14 amino acids. Trimming removed 5 bases from V and 4 bases from J, with 14 bases in between. Per germline, CDR1 MNHEY and CDR2 SVGAGI. CDR3 DNA sequence: TGTGCCAGCAGTCGGACAGATCCGTTCTATGGCTACACCTTC. Protein product: CASSRTDPFYGYTF.

V is TRBV19 and J is TRBJ1-5; no clear D. Per the germline V gene, CDR1 is LNHDA and CDR2 is SQIVND (reference sequence). The length of the CDR3 is 14 residues. With 3 bases removed from V and 10 bases from J, the gap between germline ends came to 16 bases. In nucleotides, the CDR3 is TGTGCCAGTAGTATTTATGGGGTCGAGACCCCCCAGCATTTT. Translating it yields CASSIYGVETPQHF.

The CDR3 DNA sequence: TGTGCCAGCAAGTACGAGGGGCAAAACACCGGGGAGCTGTTTTTT. Its translation: CASKYEGQNTGELFF. V gene TRBV2 combines with J gene TRBJ2-2; D may match TRBD1 or TRBD2 (5 bases each). Deletions cut 7 bases from V and 2 bases from J, with 14 bases between. From germline, CDR1 is SNHLY and CDR2 FYNNEI. This CDR3 region has 15 residues.

The genes are TRBV5-1 and TRBJ2-5, with TRBD2 identical over 9 bases. This CDR3 contains 15 residues. V was pared by 4 bases and J by 5 bases, with 9 bases of the junction left unmatched. Per germline, CDR1 SGHRS and CDR2 YFSETQ. The CDR3 bases are TGCGCCAGCAGCCCCCAGGCGGGGGGGAGGGAGACCCAGTACTTC. This codes for CASSPQAGGRETQYF.

The V call is TRBV2, the J call TRBJ2-1; no reliable D call. Germline V CDR1 and CDR2: SNHLY, FYNNEI. This CDR3 region has 12 residues. Trimming left V 6 bases short and J 8 bases short, with 11 bases between. For the CDR3, the DNA is TGTGCCAGCAGGGCCGACATGTATGAGCAGTTCTTC. Protein sequence: CASRADMYEQFF.

The chain recombines TRBV2 with TRBJ1-2; no clear D. This CDR3 is 15 amino acids long. The V end lost 1 base, the J end lost 8 bases, and 17 bases lay between the germline ends. CDR1 SNHLY and CDR2 FYNNEI come from the germline V gene. Written as DNA, the CDR3 is TGTGCCAGCAGTGAAGGAAACGACATCTCCGAGGGCTACACCTTC. Its protein is CASSEGNDISEGYTF.

V gene TRBV10-3 combines with J gene TRBJ1-1; 8 bases agree with TRBD1. The CDR3 sequence is 15 residues long. Germline-derived CDR1 and CDR2 are ENHRY and SYGVKD. V lost 0 bases, J lost 9 bases, and 9 bases stayed unmatched. The CDR3 coding sequence is TGTGCCATCAGTGAGTCAGGAGGACAGGGTAGTCAAGCTTTCTTT. This sequence encodes CAISESGGQGSQAFF.

The chain links TRBV7-9 to TRBJ2-5, with D tentatively TRBD1 (5 bases). Looked up from germline, CDR1 is SEHNR and CDR2 is FQNEAQ (reference sequence). CDR3 length: 14 amino acids. With 2 bases removed from V and 3 bases from J, the gap between germline ends came to 10 bases. Written as DNA, the CDR3 is TGTGCCAGCAGCTTATCGTCACAGGAAGAGACCCAGTACTTC. This translates into CASSLSSQEETQYF.

CDR3 sequence: CASGPGQGGNYGYTF. Here the CDR3 DNA reads TGTGCTAGTGGTCCAGGACAGGGAGGCAACTATGGCTACACCTTC. The chain employs TRBV12-5 and TRBJ1-2, with 8 bases identical to TRBD1. This CDR3 is 15 amino acids long. J was trimmed by 2 bases and V by 5 bases; bases with no gene match: 7. Germline CDR1 LGHNT, CDR2 FRNRAP.

V and J are TRBV27 and TRBJ2-7; the match to TRBD1 covers 7 bases. Germline trimming cut 6 bases from V and 4 bases from J; bases unmatched to any gene: 15. The germline CDR1 and CDR2 sequences are MNHEY and SMNVEV (reference sequence). CDR3 size: 16 residues. CDR3 loop: CASSRQGMDLFYEQYF. The CDR3 region has the DNA TGTGCCAGCAGCCGACAGGGAATGGACCTTTTTTACGAGCAGTACTTC.

This clone was picked up one time. The chain combines TRBV14 with TRBJ2-3; D unclear. With 4 bases removed from V and 6 bases from J, the gap between germline ends came to 8 bases. This CDR3 is built from 12 residues. Germline assignment: CDR1 SGHDN and CDR2 FVKESK. CDR3 nucleotide sequence: TGTGCCAGCAGCCTCCTGGGGGATACGCAGTATTTT. It translates to CASSLLGDTQYF.